This T cell receptor (beta chain) was identified during a study of blood T cell repertoires in COVID-19 (dated by TCRdb to 2018 to 2020). Study-wide context: Samples covering the acute and convalescent phases of COVID-19 were provided by collaborators in the United States, Italy and Spain. The prospective study material was composed of cDNA or gDNA derived from T cells, B-cell-depleted T cells, or PBMCs. Deeply sampled blood TCRbeta repertoires from subjects exposed to, actively infected with, or recovered from COVID-19 were included in the dataset. The repertoires were made available in a free public database intended to serve as a resource for research on the immune response to SARS-CoV-2. Samples were obtained from the ongoing ImmuneRACE study (first 160 participants) and from 1,254 subjects provided by 6 global collaborators. A de-identified subject ID, COVID-19 status, age in years and sex were almost always included in the sample metadata. HLA class I and class II types, where available, came from metadata supplied by the sample provider rather than from assay-based typing.

Points the paper makes about the study in general: How much clinical and demographic metadata was included differed by source and by participant, and the metadata was provided uncurated.

Details on this clone: Its specific antigen is unknown. No per-base quality is available; no much larger clone lies one base away.

Each collaborating institution followed its own protocols to collect whole blood in K2EDTA tubes. For TCRbeta analysis, collaborators shipped samples in one of three forms: frozen whole blood, isolated PBMCs, or DNA extracted from either of those sample types. TCRbeta CDR3 regions were amplified from genomic DNA by means of the immunoSEQ Assay, a bias-controlled multiplex PCR. Processing in the source paper ran as follows. The number of nucleated cells in each sample was estimated by amplification of reference gene primers within the assay. To quantify the absolute abundance of each unique TCRbeta CDR3 rearrangement, sequence reads were collapsed and filtered. For each sample, productive Simpson clonality was calculated as the square root of Simpson's diversity index over productive rearrangements. TCRdb holds this immuneACCESS table with in-frame rearrangements only. Some clones are missing; in checked studies, unresolved V genes explain under half, and the rest has no known cause. V, J and clone size were drawn from that table, and D and trimming were deduced from the DNA. In this sample the table shows some 99,000 clones, roughly 80% of which occur a single time. The ten largest make up roughly a tenth of the sample.

Its CDR3 holds 17 amino acids, cysteine through phenylalanine. Solely the CDR3 DNA is kept, with 51 bases framed from the first base. V has 4 bases trimmed and J has 1 base trimmed; junction bases matching no gene number 7. Via the germline V gene, CDR1 is SNHLY and CDR2 FYNNEI. The sequence was obtained from a woman over 75 with acute or convalescent COVID-19. Sequencing was carried out using peripheral blood. The V and J genes are TRBV2 and TRBJ2-5; TRBD2 matches 12 bases in the middle. The base sequence is TGTGCCAGCAGTGGGGCTAGCGGGGGGGTTTTCCAAGAGACCCAGTACTTC. Translated, it reads CASSGASGGVFQETQYF.